This entry lists 32 T cell receptor beta chains sequenced from one sample in a study of T cells after posttransplantation cyclophosphamide. Treatment was busulfan-fludarabine conditioning, a marrow graft, and cyclophosphamide on days +3 and +4. The method was immunoSEQ multiplex PCR; TCRdb's version includes in-frame clones alone and lacks a portion of them. The sample lists under 10,000 clones; 80% to 85% were seen once. Source: PBMCs, taken roughly 1,900 days after a stem cell transplant with posttransplant cyclophosphamide. The receptors come from a female patient aged 35 to 55 who received an allogeneic stem cell transplant from a related donor, was CMV-positive, and had no GVHD. The graft donor may be the source of some T cells.

The V and J genes are TRBV18 and TRBJ2-5; 12 bases fit TRBD2. Germline-derived CDR1 and CDR2 are KGHSH and LQKENI. Trimming took 4 bases from V and 4 from J; bases not matched to a gene: 4. The CDR3 is 15 residues long. The chain's CDR3 is CASSLLAGGGETQYF. The DNA for the CDR3 is TGTGCCAGCTCACTACTAGCGGGGGGAGGAGAGACCCAGTACTTC.

This rearrangement joins TRBV27 to TRBJ2-1; possible D gene TRBD1, 6 bases. CDR1 is MNHEY, CDR2 SMNVEV, per germline (reference sequence). The CDR3 consists of 14 residues. Trimming pared 3 bases from V and 4 bases from J, leaving 10 bases between. The CDR3 DNA is TGTGCCAGCAGTTTCAGGACAGAGTACAATGAGCAGTTCTTC. It yields the protein CASSFRTEYNEQFF.

This chain connects TRBV2 to TRBJ1-5; 7 bases agree with TRBD1. Trimming at V came to 6 bases and at J to 0 bases, leaving 11 bases not matched to a gene. The CDR3 totals 17 residues. Germline V gene sequence: CDR1 SNHLY, CDR2 FYNNEI. The CDR3 sequence is CASSIGQEHYSNQPQHF. DNA of the CDR3: TGTGCCAGCAGCATCGGACAGGAGCATTATAGCAATCAGCCCCAGCATTTT.

The J gene is TRBJ2-7, the V gene TRBV5-6, with 7 bases identical to TRBD1. This CDR3 region has 13 residues. Losses at the gene ends were 4 bases for V and 6 bases for J; bases not matched to a gene: 7. Per the germline V gene, CDR1 is SGHDT and CDR2 is YYEEEE. DNA of the CDR3: TGTGCCAGCAGCCCGACAGGGTCCCTCGAGCAGTACTTC. Its translation is CASSPTGSLEQYF. Combining the CDR3 with reference TRBV5-6 and TRBJ2-7 gives the whole variable domain DAGVTQSPTHLIKTRGQQVTLRCSPKSGHDTVSWYQQALGQGPQFIFQYYEEEERQRGNFPDRFSGHQFPNYSSELNVNALLLGDSALYLCASSPTGSLEQYFGPGTRLTVT.

The V gene is TRBV7-2, the J gene TRBJ1-4, with 10 nucleotides matching TRBD1. This CDR3 comprises 15 residues. The V and J ends lost 3 bases and 2 bases, in that order; junction bases with no gene match: 0. CDR1 is SGHTA, CDR2 FQGNSA, per germline. The CDR3 protein is CASSLGQGTNEKLFF. The CDR3, as DNA: TGTGCCAGCAGCTTGGGACAGGGGACTAATGAAAAACTGTTTTTT. The variable domain in full, with the rest retrieved from reference TRBV7-2 and TRBJ1-4, is GAGVSQSPSNKVTEKGKDVELRCDPISGHTALYWYRQSLGQGLEFLIYFQGNSAPDKSGLPSDRFSAERTGGSVSTLTIQRTQQEDSAVYLCASSLGQGTNEKLFFGSGTQLSVL.

The rearrangement joins TRBV4-2 to TRBJ2-7; 7 positions match TRBD2. Per germline, CDR1 LGHNA and CDR2 YNFKEQ. V was pared by 0 bases and J by 3 bases, with 5 bases of the junction left unmatched. CDR3 length: 15 residues. The CDR3 is CASSQESRGGYEQYF. CDR3 bases: TGTGCCAGCAGCCAAGAAAGTCGCGGGGGCTACGAGCAGTACTTC.

This clone was seen a single time. This chain joins TRBV7-9 and TRBJ2-5, with TRBD2 matching over 9 bases. The CDR3 sequence is 14 residues long. The ends lost 6 bases at V and 4 bases at J; junction bases unmatched: 6. Germline CDR1 and CDR2: SEHNR and FQNEAQ (reference sequence). The CDR3 region is CASSPGTSSETQYF. CDR3 nucleotide sequence: TGTGCCAGCAGTCCTGGGACTAGCTCAGAGACCCAGTACTTC.

The chain is built from TRBV2 and TRBJ1-3; tentative D call: TRBD1 (5 bases). This CDR3 comprises 13 residues. Trimming shortened V by 7 bases and J by 1 base, and 8 bases separated the two germline ends. Germline V gene lookup returns CDR1 SNHLY and CDR2 FYNNEI. DNA of the CDR3: TGTGCCAGCAATCGACAGTCTGGAAACACCATATATTTT. Protein sequence: CASNRQSGNTIYF. The entire variable domain, with the rest obtained from reference TRBV2 and TRBJ1-3, is as follows: EPEVTQTPSHQVTQMGQEVILRCVPISNHLYFYWYRQILGQKVEFLVSFYNNEISEKSEIFDDQFSVERPDGSNFTLKIRSTKLEDSAMYFCASNRQSGNTIYFGEGSWLTVV.

The CDR3 spells CASSPLIVGGYSNQPQHF. In nucleotides, the CDR3 is TGTGCCAGCAGCCCCTTGATCGTCGGCGGTTATAGCAATCAGCCCCAGCATTTT. The chain carries TRBV28 and TRBJ1-5; D ambiguous. This CDR3 comprises 18 residues. Germline V lookup: CDR1 MDHEN, CDR2 SYDVKM. V lost 6 bases, J lost 0 bases, and 21 bases lay in between.

The chain combines TRBV27 with TRBJ2-3; D not certain. V shed 6 bases and J shed 0 bases, with 4 bases lying between them. Germline V lookup: CDR1 MNHEY, CDR2 SMNVEV (reference sequence). This CDR3 is built from 12 residues. The CDR3 sequence is CASSPSTDTQYF. The CDR3 DNA reads as TGTGCCAGCAGCCCGAGCACAGATACGCAGTATTTT.

This rearrangement joins TRBV7-6 to TRBJ2-5; no firm D call. The germline gives CDR1 SGHVS, CDR2 FNYEAQ. The CDR3 sequence is 14 residues long. V was pared by 1 base and J by 2 bases, with 8 bases between. CDR3 bases: TGTGCCAGCAGCTTAGGCAGACTTCAAGAGACCCAGTACTTC. It yields the protein CASSLGRLQETQYF. Full variable domain (rest looked up from reference TRBV7-6 and TRBJ2-5): GAGVSQSPRYKVTKRGQDVALRCDPISGHVSLYWYRQALGQGPEFLTYFNYEAQQDKSGLPNDRFSAERPEGSISTLTIQRTEQRDSAMYRCASSLGRLQETQYFGPGTRLLVL.

V usage is TRBV6-1 and J usage is TRBJ1-2; D ambiguous. The CDR3 has 13 residues. Looked up from germline, CDR1 is MNHNS and CDR2 is SASEGT. The V end lost 5 bases, the J end lost 6 bases, and 13 bases lay between the germline ends. CDR3 nucleotides: TGTGCCAGCAGTATCGGGGAAGAGGATGGCTACACCTTC. Its protein is CASSIGEEDGYTF.

This clone appeared once. Germline and junction disagree at one end, which may indicate a read error. This chain connects TRBV11-2 to TRBJ2-5; D is possibly TRBD1 (6 bases). CDR3 length: 17 amino acids. CDR1 SGHAT and CDR2 FQNNGV come from the germline V gene. The CDR3 loop is CASSIDGNDRNQETQYF. The CDR3 DNA reads TGTGCCAGCAGCATAGACGGAAATGACAGGAACCAAGAGACCCAGTACTTC.

The chain uses TRBV7-8 and TRBJ1-5; D perhaps matches TRBD1 (5 bases). This CDR3 region has 18 residues. Germline lookup yields CDR1 SGHVS and CDR2 FQNEAQ. The V end lost 1 base, the J end lost 7 bases, and 23 bases lay between the germline ends. CDR3 nucleotides: TGTGCCAGCAGCTTAGGAGGGGAGGGCAGGGCGGTTTGGCAGCCCCAGCATTTT. This sequence encodes CASSLGGEGRAVWQPQHF.

V usage is TRBV9 and J usage is TRBJ2-7; TRBD2 might be the D (6 bases). Germline V gene data show CDR1 as SGDLS and CDR2 as YYNGEE. The CDR3 covers 13 residues. Trimming cost V 4 bases and J 7 bases, with 15 bases left between them. CDR3: CASSHPQRVEQYF. In nucleotides, the CDR3 is TGTGCCAGCAGCCATCCCCAGCGGGTAGAGCAGTACTTC.

This chain connects TRBV19 to TRBJ1-2, with D unclear. V dropped 11 bases and J dropped 9 bases, with 10 bases sitting between them. The CDR3 covers 9 residues. Germline CDR1 is LNHDA and CDR2 is SQIVND (reference sequence). This CDR3 is CASTCRYTF. The CDR3 coding sequence is TGTGCCTCAACATGCCGCTACACCTTC.

This clone has just one count. The chain's CDR3 is CASSLVEYSGELFF. For the CDR3, the DNA is TGTGCCAGCAGCTTGGTTGAGTATTCCGGGGAGCTGTTTTTT. V usage is TRBV5-4 and J usage is TRBJ2-2; D is ambiguous. V was clipped by 0 bases and J by 6 bases, with 9 bases between them. CDR3 length: 14 residues. Germline CDR1 and CDR2: SGHNT and YYREEE (reference sequence). The variable domain in full, completed from reference TRBV5-4 and TRBJ2-2, reads ETGVTQSPTHLIKTRGQQVTLRCSSQSGHNTVSWYQQALGQGPQFIFQYYREEENGRGNFPPRFSGLQFPNYSSELNVNALELDDSALYLCASSLVEYSGELFFGEGSRLTVL.

The V call is TRBV18, the J call TRBJ2-2; 8 nucleotides match TRBD1. The germline V gene has CDR1 KGHSH and CDR2 LQKENI. J gave up 6 bases and V 3 bases, and 9 bases lay outside the gene matches. This CDR3 is built from 16 residues. This CDR3 is CASSPRTGRVAGELFF. The CDR3 nucleotides are TGTGCCAGCTCACCGAGGACAGGGCGGGTCGCCGGGGAGCTGTTTTTT.

This clone has a single count. The rearrangement uses TRBV7-9 and TRBJ1-5; 7 bases fit TRBD1. Germline V gene lookup returns CDR1 SEHNR and CDR2 FQNEAQ (reference sequence). The CDR3 has 15 residues. The ends lost 4 bases at V and 2 bases at J; junction bases unmatched: 5. CDR3 residues: CASSSTGSGNQPQHF. DNA of the CDR3: TGTGCCAGCAGCTCGACAGGGTCGGGCAATCAGCCCCAGCATTTT.

The chain carries TRBV2 and TRBJ1-4; possibly TRBD1 for D (5 bases). The CDR3 consists of 15 residues. In germline, CDR1 is SNHLY, CDR2 FYNNEI. The V and J ends lost 0 bases and 4 bases respectively, with 9 bases between them. The CDR3 nucleotides are TGTGCCAGCAGTGAAGCGGGACTTCTTAATGAAAAACTGTTTTTT. This translates into CASSEAGLLNEKLFF.

This chain connects TRBV9 to TRBJ2-3, with 9 bases aligning to TRBD2. Trimming removed 2 bases from V and 3 bases from J; junction bases left unmatched: 7. Germline lookup yields CDR1 SGDLS and CDR2 YYNGEE. The CDR3 has 16 residues. For the CDR3, the DNA is TGTGCCAGCAGCGTCGACCTAGCGGGGACTACAGATACGCAGTATTTT. It yields the protein CASSVDLAGTTDTQYF. Together with reference TRBV9 and TRBJ2-3, the CDR3 gives the full variable domain: DSGVTQTPKHLITATGQRVTLRCSPRSGDLSVYWYQQSLDQGLQFLIQYYNGEERAKGNILERFSAQQFPDLHSELNLSSLELGDSALYFCASSVDLAGTTDTQYFGPGTRLTVL.

The V call is TRBV28, the J call TRBJ2-5; D might be TRBD1 (5 bases). CDR1 is MDHEN, CDR2 SYDVKM, per germline. V dropped 5 bases and J dropped 5 bases, with 18 bases sitting between them. The length of the CDR3 is 15 residues. The CDR3: CASSQQATPGETQYF. The CDR3 DNA reads as TGTGCCAGCAGTCAACAGGCGACGCCAGGGGAGACCCAGTACTTC.

The CDR3 reads CASSPQTRENSPLHF. CDR3 DNA sequence: TGTGCCAGCAGCCCCCAGACCAGGGAAAATTCACCCCTCCACTTT. The rearrangement uses TRBV9 and TRBJ1-6; a possible D gene is TRBD1 (5 bases). The germline gives CDR1 SGDLS, CDR2 YYNGEE. The CDR3 runs 15 residues. The V gene lost 4 bases and the J gene lost 7 bases, with 15 bases spanning the gap.

V usage is TRBV7-8 and J usage is TRBJ2-5, with 10 bases that match TRBD2. The CDR3 totals 17 residues. V lost 5 bases and J lost 5; bases outside the gene matches: 14. Germline V CDR1 and CDR2: SGHVS, FQNEAQ. CDR3 sequence reads: CASSLRRVAGGRETQYF. The CDR3 nucleotides read TGTGCCAGCAGCCTAAGGAGGGTAGCGGGGGGCAGGGAGACCCAGTACTTC.

This rearrangement joins TRBV21-1 to TRBJ1-2; TRBD1, the table's D call, was not compared with the DNA. TRBV21-1 is termed a pseudogene. The CDR3 runs 15 residues. The DNA for the CDR3 is TGTGCCAGCAGCCACCCCGGGACAGGGAACTATGGCTACACCTTC. This sequence encodes CASSHPGTGNYGYTF.

This clone was detected only once. The rearrangement joins TRBV27 to TRBJ2-1; a possible D gene is TRBD2 (5 bases). This CDR3 contains 14 residues. Trimming took 7 bases from V and 5 from J, leaving 15 bases between them. The germline CDR1 and CDR2 sequences are MNHEY and SMNVEV (reference sequence). The CDR3 sequence: CASTAGLPHNEQFF. For the CDR3, the DNA is TGTGCCAGCACCGCCGGACTGCCCCACAATGAGCAGTTCTTC.

This clone was detected only a few times. This chain joins TRBV19 and TRBJ2-2, with 10 bases that match TRBD1. V shed 10 bases and J 4 bases; nucleotides not matched to a gene: 6. The germline V gene has CDR1 LNHDA and CDR2 SQIVND (reference sequence). This CDR3 is 14 amino acids long. The CDR3 loop reads CAIDRGQATGELFF. CDR3 sequence (DNA): TGTGCCATCGACAGGGGGCAGGCCACCGGGGAGCTGTTTTTT.

V is TRBV10-3 and J is TRBJ1-5; 10 bases are shared with TRBD1. V gave up 2 bases and J gave up 5 bases; unmatched junction bases: 3. CDR3 size: 15 residues. The germline V gene encodes CDR1 ENHRY and CDR2 SYGVKD. Here the CDR3 reads CAISEDRGQDQPQHF. The DNA for the CDR3 is TGTGCCATCAGTGAGGACAGGGGGCAGGATCAGCCCCAGCATTTT.

The chain uses TRBV27 and TRBJ1-2; TRBD1 matches at 7 bases. The CDR3 is 13 amino acids. Germline V gene sequence: CDR1 MNHEY, CDR2 SMNVEV (reference sequence). With V trimmed by 6 bases and J by 4 bases, 5 bases remained unmatched. CDR3 sequence: CASSSGQPYGYTF. The CDR3 DNA follows: TGTGCCAGCAGCTCGGGACAGCCCTATGGCTACACCTTC.

The chain is built from TRBV7-2 and TRBJ1-4; TRBD1 agrees at 10 bases. The CDR3 sequence is 15 residues long. The junction had 6 bases not matched to a gene; V was cut back by 4 bases and J by 7 bases. Germline lookup yields CDR1 SGHTA and CDR2 FQGNSA. DNA of the CDR3: TGTGCCAGCAGCTCGGACAGGGGGAGGGGTGAAAAACTGTTTTTT. Residues: CASSSDRGRGEKLFF.

The chain links TRBV5-1 to TRBJ2-7; 7 bases are shared with TRBD1. The CDR3 runs 14 residues. In germline, CDR1 is SGHRS, CDR2 YFSETQ. The junction had 4 bases not matched to a gene; V was cut back by 0 bases and J by 4 bases. The CDR3 sequence is CASSLGQGPYEQYF. As DNA, the CDR3 is TGCGCCAGCAGCTTGGGACAGGGACCTTACGAGCAGTACTTC.

CDR3 in amino acids: CASSRDRLSGNTIYF. The CDR3 nucleotides read TGTGCCAGCAGCCGGGACAGGCTCTCTGGAAACACCATATATTTT. The chain has TRBV13 and TRBJ1-3; the match to TRBD1 covers 8 bases. The CDR3 extends over 15 amino acids. Trimming took 5 bases from V and 0 from J; bases not matched to a gene: 3. Germline V CDR1 and CDR2: PRHDT, FYEKMQ (reference sequence).